The clone carrying this T cell receptor beta chain was observed a handful of times. Its antigen is still unknown. This entry belongs to a study of T cells in Graves' hyperthyroidism and ophthalmopathy. Germline loops: CDR1 SGHTA, CDR2 FQGTGA. This CDR3 contains 14 residues. V shed 5 bases and J 6 bases; nucleotides not matched to a gene: 7. A lack of ophthalmopathy progression within 18 months defined stable Graves' hyperthyroidism. Patients with uncontrolled infections, other autoimmune diseases, pregnancy or lactation were excluded. Fresh peripheral blood, around 11 ml of it, supplied the PBMCs. The CDR3 regions of TCR beta were amplified from RNA transcripts. TCR CDR3 regions were first amplified by RT-PCR with HTBI primers. TCRdb reprocessed the multiplex PCR reads with MiXCR, giving one entry per CDR3 protein. Of hundreds of thousands of distinct CDR3 sequences listed, more than 15% were seen once; the top ten hold around 7.3%.

Findings of the study overall: Most clonotypes expanded in thyroid above 0.001 were likewise present in blood.

The chain recombines TRBV7-3 with TRBJ1-2; 9 bases agree with TRBD1. Sequencing was carried out using blood. This TCR derives from a woman aged 18-29 years with Graves' hyperthyroidism. CDR3 DNA: TGTGCCAGCAGCGTACAGGGGGCAGGGGATGGCTACACCTTC. Protein product: CASSVQGAGDGYTF.